These 9 T cell receptor beta chains came from one sample sequenced in a study of T-cell memory formation after mild COVID-19. TCRdb redid the calling of the 5' RACE reads with MiXCR, one entry per CDR3 protein. The sample includes roughly 100,000 distinct CDR3 sequences, approximately 13% of them seen just once. The specimen sequenced was PBMCs or a T cell subset sorted from them (not recorded which). All receptors come from an adult woman who had mild COVID-19 (a few samples of this study predate the infection). Cell type and time point are not known.

The chain recombines TRBV5-1 with TRBJ2-5; D possibly corresponds to TRBD1 (5 bases). V was cut by 3 bases and J by 1 base, with 13 bases left in between. The CDR3 runs to 15 residues. CDR1 SGHRS and CDR2 YFSETQ come from the germline V gene. The CDR3 bases are TGCGCCAGCAGCTCGTACGGACATATCCAAGAGACCCAGTACTTC. Encoded protein: CASSSYGHIQETQYF.

The chain joins TRBV24-1 to TRBJ2-1, with TRBD2 identical over 7 bases. The CDR3 length is 16 residues. Germline V gene sequence: CDR1 KGHDR, CDR2 SFDVKD. The junction had 8 bases not matched to a gene; V was cut back by 6 bases and J by 1 base. The CDR3 is CATSHIALASYNEQFF. CDR3 sequence (DNA): TGTGCCACCAGTCATATCGCACTAGCGTCCTACAATGAGCAGTTCTTC.

This clonotype was observed a few times. The genes are TRBV7-7 and TRBJ2-3; a possible D gene is TRBD1 (6 bases). Germline assignment: CDR1 SSHAT and CDR2 FNYEAQ (reference sequence). The CDR3 consists of 14 residues. With 2 bases removed from V and 4 bases from J, the gap between germline ends came to 10 bases. The CDR3 loop is CASSLYRAADTQYF. The CDR3 bases are TGTGCCAGCAGCTTATACAGGGCTGCAGATACGCAGTATTTT.

This chain connects TRBV15 to TRBJ1-5; D not certain. CDR3 length equals 15 residues. CDR1 and CDR2 (germline): LNHNV, YYDKDF (reference sequence). V was clipped by 0 bases and J by 6 bases, with 12 bases between them. The CDR3, as DNA: TGTGCCACCAGCAGAGATATCGGGGTAGGTCAGCCCCAGCATTTT. Its protein product is CATSRDIGVGQPQHF. The full variable domain, in which reference TRBV15 and TRBJ1-5 provide the parts outside the CDR3, is DAMVIQNPRYQVTQFGKPVTLSCSQTLNHNVMYWYQQKSSQAPKLLFHYYDKDFNNEADTPDNFQSRRPNTSFCFLDIRSPGLGDTAMYLCATSRDIGVGQPQHFGDGTRLSIL.

The chain carries TRBV19 and TRBJ1-4; maybe TRBD1 (5 bases). The CDR3 extends over 15 amino acids. In germline, CDR1 is LNHDA, CDR2 SQIVND (reference sequence). Trimming removed 5 bases at V and 6 bases at J, with 16 bases between. The CDR3 sequence is CASSSSGRGDEKLFF. DNA for the CDR3: TGTGCCAGTAGTTCGTCGGGTCGGGGCGATGAAAAACTGTTTTTT.

The V gene is TRBV7-8, the J gene TRBJ1-2; no clear D. Germline lookup yields CDR1 SGHVS and CDR2 FQNEAQ. Trimming stripped 1 base from V and 3 bases from J, with 9 bases between. The CDR3 length is 14 residues. The CDR3: CASSLGSQYYGYTF. The CDR3 bases are TGTGCCAGCAGCTTAGGGTCTCAATACTATGGCTACACCTTC.

The V gene is TRBV6-5, the J gene TRBJ1-1; perhaps TRBD1 as D (5 bases). The germline V gene has CDR1 MNHEY and CDR2 SVGAGI. There are 12 residues in the CDR3. V was clipped by 6 bases and J by 9 bases, with 14 bases between them. The CDR3 nucleotides read TGTGCCAGCAGATCACAGGCGCCCAAAGCTTTCTTT. This translates into CASRSQAPKAFF.

This clonotype was observed a few times. This chain joins TRBV7-2 and TRBJ2-7; possibly TRBD1 or TRBD2 for D (5 bases each). The V end lost 1 base, the J end lost 6 bases, and 19 bases lay between the germline ends. There are 16 residues in the CDR3. CDR1 SGHTA and CDR2 FQGNSA come from the germline V gene. CDR3 sequence (DNA): TGTGCCAGCAGCTTAGGAGGAAGAGGGACCCTCTCCGAGCAGTACTTC. This codes for CASSLGGRGTLSEQYF.

This chain links TRBV20-1 with TRBJ2-7; TRBD1 matches at 10 bases. The CDR3 covers 13 residues. CDR1 and CDR2 from the germline V gene are DFQATT and SNEGSKA (reference sequence). The J segment lost 2 bases and the V segment lost 3 bases, leaving 1 base of the junction unmatched. This CDR3 is CSARTGGPYEQYF. CDR3 sequence (DNA): TGCAGTGCTAGGACAGGGGGCCCCTACGAGCAGTACTTC.